Listed below are T cell receptor beta chains from one sample, sequenced in a study of T cell responses to AZD1222 COVID-19 vaccine. Here immunoSEQ multiplex PCR was the method, and the copy in TCRdb shows in-frame clones only, minus some. The table shows 100,000 to 150,000 clones, with approximately 89% occurring only once. Material: peripheral blood, obtained on day 0 of AZD1222 vaccination. The receptors here all came from an adult in good health. Both conserved end residues are part of each CDR3. The order of the fields is J gene, clone size, D gene, V gene, CDR3 protein, CDR3 DNA. The D gene is left open where the match is weak. Size is stated for part of the rows, as once, few or many counts, or as a class when the clone is expanded.

TRBJ1-2 - - TRBV6-5 CASTAAGQDYGYTF TGTGCCAGCACGGCGGCGGGGCAGGACTATGGCTACACCTTC
TRBJ1-1 - - TRBV5-4 CASSPRGDPWSTEAFF TGTGCCAGCAGCCCTCGGGGGGACCCTTGGAGTACTGAAGCTTTCTTT
TRBJ1-1 once - TRBV10-1 CASSESGARTEAFF TGCGCCAGCAGTGAGTCTGGGGCGAGAACTGAAGCTTTCTTT
TRBJ1-5 once - TRBV4-1 CASSQSAGYSNQPQHF TGCGCCAGCAGCCAAAGTGCCGGGTATAGCAATCAGCCCCAGCATTTT
TRBJ2-7 few - TRBV5-1 CASSPPRAYEQYF TGCGCCAGCAGCCCCCCGAGAGCCTACGAGCAGTACTTC
TRBJ1-1 - - TRBV28 CASRSGQSDTEAFF TGTGCCAGCAGGTCCGGACAGTCGGACACTGAAGCTTTCTTT
TRBJ1-1 - - TRBV5-1 CASSLLGGGGEAFF TGCGCCAGCAGCTTATTGGGAGGAGGGGGTGAAGCTTTCTTT
TRBJ2-7 - - TRBV24-1 CATSDWGHRYEQYF TGTGCCACCAGTGATTGGGGACACCGATACGAGCAGTACTTC
TRBJ2-7 - TRBD2 TRBV7-2 CASSLSGTSAYEQYF TGTGCCAGCAGCTTATCCGGGACTAGCGCCTACGAGCAGTACTTC
TRBJ2-7 once - TRBV25-1 CASSEYSVGGAYEQYF TGTGCCAGCAGTGAATATTCCGTTGGCGGAGCCTACGAGCAGTACTTC
TRBJ2-5 - - TRBV3-1/TRBV3-2 CASSQDRGSSRGTQYF TGTGCCAGCAGCCAAGATCGGGGTTCCTCGAGAGGGACCCAGTACTTC
TRBJ1-5 few TRBD1 TRBV19 CASSDALDRGNQPQHF TGTGCCAGCTCAGACGCATTGGACAGGGGGAATCAGCCCCAGCATTTT
TRBJ2-7 - TRBD1 TRBV7-6 CASSAAGTGLVGAYEQYF TGTGCCAGCAGCGCTGCGGGGACAGGGTTAGTGGGGGCCTACGAGCAGTACTTC
TRBJ2-3 - TRBD2 TRBV10-3 CAISSGRAGDTQYF TGTGCCATATCTAGCGGGAGGGCCGGTGATACGCAGTATTTT
TRBJ1-4 - - TRBV15 CATSIGGRHNEKLFF TGTGCCACCAGCATCGGTGGCAGGCACAATGAAAAACTGTTTTTT
TRBJ2-3 once - TRBV18 CASSPPGTDTQYF TGTGCCAGCTCTCCCCCCGGCACAGATACGCAGTATTTT
TRBJ2-1 - - TRBV7-9 CASSGRGRPYSYNEQFF TGTGCCAGCAGCGGAAGAGGCAGACCCTACTCCTACAATGAGCAGTTCTTC
TRBJ1-5 - TRBD1 TRBV3-1/TRBV3-2 CASSQSGQGHQPQHF TGTGCCAGCAGCCAATCCGGACAGGGCCATCAGCCCCAGCATTTT
TRBJ1-5 - TRBD1 TRBV19 CASSGRDRANQPQHF TGTGCCAGTAGTGGCCGGGACAGGGCTAATCAGCCCCAGCATTTT
TRBJ1-4 - - TRBV2 CASWGSAGATNEKLFF TGTGCCAGCTGGGGGTCGGCGGGTGCAACTAATGAAAAACTGTTTTTT
TRBJ2-7 - - TRBV3-1/TRBV3-2 CASSQERMYEQYF TGTGCCAGCAGCCAAGAAAGAATGTACGAGCAGTACTTC
TRBJ2-4 once TRBD2 TRBV11-2 CASSPREGTKNIQYF TGTGCCAGCAGCCCGAGGGAGGGGACCAAAAACATTCAGTACTTC
TRBJ2-3 - TRBD1 TRBV5-6 CASSLQDRGLTDTQYF TGTGCCAGCAGCTTGCAGGACAGGGGGCTTACAGATACGCAGTATTTT
TRBJ1-1 - - TRBV5-6 CASSQNTEAFF TGTGCCAGCAGTCAAAACACTGAAGCTTTCTTT
TRBJ2-1 once - TRBV4-1 CASSHPPGTYNEQFF TGCGCCAGCAGCCACCCTCCAGGGACCTACAATGAGCAGTTCTTC
TRBJ1-2 - - TRBV5-1 CASSLVVDYGYTF TGCGCCAGCAGCTTGGTAGTTGACTATGGCTACACCTTC
TRBJ1-2 - - TRBV5-6 CASSLSNYGYTF TGTGCCAGCAGCCTTTCTAACTATGGCTACACCTTC
TRBJ2-2 once TRBD2 TRBV18 CASSPRATSVNTGELFF TGTGCCAGCTCACCACGGGCGACTAGCGTGAACACCGGGGAGCTGTTTTTT
TRBJ2-1 once - TRBV2 CASSGGIEQFF TGTGCCAGCAGTGGCGGGATTGAGCAGTTCTTC
TRBJ2-5 - - TRBV7-6 CASSPRGDQETQYF TGTGCCAGCAGCCCTCGCGGGGACCAAGAGACCCAGTACTTC
TRBJ2-7 - - TRBV9 CASSPQFWGVSYEQYF TGTGCCAGCAGCCCCCAATTCTGGGGAGTATCCTACGAGCAGTACTTC
TRBJ1-2 - - TRBV12-3/TRBV12-4 CASSFGDKGFYTF TGTGCCAGCAGTTTTGGAGACAAGGGATTCTACACCTTC
TRBJ1-1 - - TRBV29-1 CSAMDSFFMNTEAFF TGCAGCGCAATGGACAGCTTTTTTATGAACACTGAAGCTTTCTTT
TRBJ2-1 - TRBD2 TRBV19 CASSFIAGGTYNEQFF TGTGCCAGTAGTTTTATAGCGGGAGGTACCTACAATGAGCAGTTCTTC
TRBJ1-5 - - TRBV6-1 CASSERMGGPGAYSNQPQHF TGTGCCAGCAGTGAACGGATGGGGGGCCCGGGGGCGTATAGCAATCAGCCCCAGCATTTT
TRBJ2-7 - - TRBV11-3 CASSPQGSYEQYF TGTGCCAGCAGCCCCCAGGGGTCCTACGAGCAGTACTTC
TRBJ2-7 - - TRBV30 CAWSDTRGGQQYF TGTGCCTGGAGCGACACCAGGGGTGGGCAGCAGTACTTC
TRBJ2-3 - - TRBV7-9 CASSLSVDTQYF TGTGCCAGCAGCCTCTCGGTGGATACGCAGTATTTT
TRBJ1-6 - - TRBV19 CASSTMTAAPLHF TGTGCCAGTAGTACCATGACAGCCGCACCCCTCCACTTT
TRBJ2-7 - - TRBV27 CASSLKPRYEQYF TGTGCCAGCAGTCTTAAACCACGCTACGAGCAGTACTTC
TRBJ2-1 - TRBD2 TRBV28 CASSLAGLAGAFEQFF TGTGCCAGCAGTTTAGCCGGACTAGCGGGAGCCTTTGAGCAGTTCTTC
TRBJ1-2 - - TRBV20-1 CSAKEVYGYTF TGCAGTGCTAAGGAGGTTTATGGCTACACCTTC